The 5 T cell receptor beta chains given below trace back to one sample, sequenced in a study of human T cells and chemical hapten exposure. From the RACE reads, TCRdb called clonotypes with MiXCR, one entry per CDR3 protein. The top ten clones hold less than 1.5% of a sample with 120,000 to 150,000 distinct CDR3 sequences, about 11% of them seen once. Time point indicated: patch test 2, 6 weeks after DPC sensitization. Treatment denoted: therapeutic diphenylcyclopropenone sensitization with weekly scalp DPC. The sequencing here drew on whole blood, taken in connection with sensitization to the hapten diphenylcyclopropenone (DPC). These receptor sequences come from a woman aged 45-65 years with alopecia areata. Some clones in this sample may be carry-over from other donors' samples.

Only a few counts were recorded for this clonotype. The rearrangement joins TRBV27 to TRBJ1-4, with D unclear. Per the germline V gene, CDR1 is MNHEY and CDR2 is SMNVEV (reference sequence). The V gene lost 5 bases and the J gene lost 0 bases, with 10 bases spanning the gap. The CDR3 totals 15 residues. CDR3 loop: CASSPTWTTNEKLFF. DNA for the CDR3: TGTGCCAGCAGTCCAACCTGGACAACTAATGAAAAACTGTTTTTT. Full variable domain (outside the CDR3, taken from reference TRBV27 and TRBJ1-4): EAQVTQNPRYLITVTGKKLTVTCSQNMNHEYMSWYRQDPGLGLRQIYYSMNVEVTDKGDVPEGYKVSRKEKRNFPLILESPSPNQTSLYFCASSPTWTTNEKLFFGSGTQLSVL.

The V call is TRBV30, the J call TRBJ1-1, with no clear D. V was cut by 5 bases and J by 7 bases, with 8 bases left in between. This CDR3 has 10 residues. Germline-derived CDR1 and CDR2 are GTSNPN and SVGIG (reference sequence). CDR3 sequence reads: CAWQQIEAFF. In DNA form, the CDR3 reads TGTGCCTGGCAGCAGATTGAAGCTTTCTTT.

This clonotype came up many times. The chain employs TRBV27 and TRBJ2-7; 8 bases match TRBD2. The germline V gene encodes CDR1 MNHEY and CDR2 SMNVEV (reference sequence). V lost 3 bases, J lost 2 bases, and 3 bases stayed unmatched. This CDR3 contains 14 residues. In DNA form, the CDR3 reads TGTGCCAGCAGTTTTGCGGGAGGAGCCTACGAGCAGTACTTC. Protein product: CASSFAGGAYEQYF.

This clonotype was found a few times. V is TRBV5-5 and J is TRBJ2-1; 8 bases line up with TRBD2. This CDR3 region has 15 residues. The V gene's germline CDR1 is SGHKS and CDR2 YYEKEE (reference sequence). Trimming removed 4 bases from V and 6 bases from J; junction bases left unmatched: 9. For the CDR3, the DNA is TGTGCCAGCAGCCGCGGGACTAGTCTGGTCAATGAGCAGTTCTTC. Translation: CASSRGTSLVNEQFF.

This clonotype appeared many times. The V and J genes are TRBV19 and TRBJ2-7; D is perhaps TRBD1 (5 bases). Trimming pared 3 bases from V and 5 bases from J, leaving 11 bases between. This CDR3 contains 13 residues. Germline values: CDR1 LNHDA, CDR2 SQIVND (reference sequence). The CDR3 bases are TGTGCCAGTAGTATGCCGGACACCGACGAGCAGTACTTC. Amino acid sequence: CASSMPDTDEQYF.